The 23 T cell receptor beta chains below were found in one sample sequenced in a study of identical twins listed by TCRdb under 2016. The library was prepared using 5' RACE. Sequencing used an Illumina HiSeq 2000. TCRdb reprocessing: public reads trimmed at Q25 with fastp, clones called with MiXCR, in-frame beta chains kept. All rows with the same CDR3 protein become a single entry with the most common DNA and genes. For this sample there are 750,000 to 950,000 distinct CDR3 sequences; roughly an eighth appear just once. Together, the top ten hold around 1.6% of the sample. Another study also made use of these data, one on yellow fever vaccine responses in identical twins.

The sample comprised PBMCs. These receptors came from a woman aged 18-29 years in good health.

The V gene is TRBV15, the J gene TRBJ2-5, with 9 nucleotides matching TRBD2. This CDR3 region has 16 residues. The V and J ends lost 1 base and 5 bases, in that order; junction bases with no gene match: 8. In germline, CDR1 is LNHNV, CDR2 YYDKDF (reference sequence). CDR3 protein: CATSRGGSSGVETQYF. CDR3 sequence (DNA): TGTGCCACCAGCAGAGGCGGTTCTAGCGGGGTGGAGACCCAGTACTTC. The full variable domain, completed using reference TRBV15 and TRBJ2-5, is DAMVIQNPRYQVTQFGKPVTLSCSQTLNHNVMYWYQQKSSQAPKLLFHYYDKDFNNEADTPDNFQSRRPNTSFCFLDIRSPGLGDTAMYLCATSRGGSSGVETQYFGPGTRLLVL.

Only a few counts were recorded for this clonotype. The V call is TRBV24-1, the J call TRBJ2-1, with 8 bases matching TRBD1. The CDR3 extends over 16 amino acids. V lost 2 bases and J lost 4; bases outside the gene matches: 6. CDR1 and CDR2 from the germline V gene are KGHDR and SFDVKD. The CDR3 region is CATSDYRQGQYNEQFF. In DNA, the CDR3 is TGTGCCACCAGTGATTACCGACAGGGGCAATACAATGAGCAGTTCTTC.

This clonotype has a handful of counts. The V and J genes are TRBV9 and TRBJ1-3; 7 bases map to TRBD1. CDR1 is SGDLS, CDR2 YYNGEE, per germline. CDR3 length: 15 residues. With V trimmed by 3 bases and J by 8 bases, 11 bases remained unmatched. This CDR3 reads CASSEGTDTIYTIYF. Here the CDR3 DNA reads TGTGCCAGCAGCGAAGGGACAGACACCATCTACACCATATATTTT. Together with reference TRBV9 and TRBJ1-3, the CDR3 gives the full variable domain: DSGVTQTPKHLITATGQRVTLRCSPRSGDLSVYWYQQSLDQGLQFLIQYYNGEERAKGNILERFSAQQFPDLHSELNLSSLELGDSALYFCASSEGTDTIYTIYFGEGSWLTVV.

The chain combines TRBV10-3 with TRBJ2-7; 7 bases are shared with TRBD2. The CDR3 extends over 14 amino acids. Germline V gene lookup returns CDR1 ENHRY and CDR2 SYGVKD. Trimming at V came to 0 bases and at J to 6 bases, leaving 5 bases not matched to a gene. The CDR3 protein is CAISESGEGTEQYF. The CDR3 region has the DNA TGTGCCATCAGTGAGTCTGGGGAGGGTACCGAGCAGTACTTC.

CDR3 region: CASSYTSGAQYF. In DNA form, the CDR3 reads TGTGCCAGCAGCTATACTAGCGGGGCTCAGTATTTT. V usage is TRBV7-9 and J usage is TRBJ2-3; 10 bases match TRBD2. The CDR3 length is 12 residues. The junction had 4 bases not matched to a gene; V was cut back by 4 bases and J by 12 bases. Germline V lookup: CDR1 SEHNR, CDR2 FQNEAQ (reference sequence).

This clonotype occurred many times. This rearrangement joins TRBV4-1 to TRBJ2-5; no clear D. Germline V gene lookup returns CDR1 MGHRA and CDR2 YSYEKL. The CDR3 is 13 residues long. Trimming stripped 1 base from V and 2 bases from J, with 5 bases between. The CDR3 here is CASSQVLQETQYF. In DNA form, the CDR3 reads TGCGCCAGCAGCCAAGTCCTGCAAGAGACCCAGTACTTC.

The V and J genes are TRBV5-1 and TRBJ2-5, with 8 bases lining up with TRBD1. CDR1 SGHRS and CDR2 YFSETQ come from the germline V gene. V was pared by 4 bases and J by 1 base, with 9 bases of the junction left unmatched. This CDR3 comprises 16 residues. The CDR3 DNA sequence: TGCGCCAGCAGCCGGACCCCCGACAGGGGCCAAGAGACCCAGTACTTC. Translating gives CASSRTPDRGQETQYF.

This clonotype has more than one count but fewer than ten. The V call is TRBV6-1, the J call TRBJ1-2, with a weak D call TRBD1 (5 bases). The germline V and J ends were trimmed by 6 bases and 3 bases, with 11 bases remaining between them. The CDR3 sequence is 13 residues long. CDR1 and CDR2 (germline): MNHNS, SASEGT. The CDR3 spells CASRALGDYGYTF. The DNA of the CDR3 is TGTGCCAGCAGAGCATTGGGGGACTATGGCTACACCTTC.

This clonotype was picked up a small number of times. The rearrangement links TRBV27 to TRBJ2-7, with 11 bases that match TRBD1. Germline trimming cut 5 bases from V and 3 bases from J; bases unmatched to any gene: 6. Germline loops: CDR1 MNHEY, CDR2 SMNVEV (reference sequence). The CDR3 is made up of 15 amino acids. Here the CDR3 DNA reads TGTGCCAGCAGTCCCAGGGGACAGGGGGGCTACGAGCAGTACGTC. It is translated as CASSPRGQGGYEQYV.

This clonotype has just a few counts. The J gene is TRBJ1-1, the V gene TRBV28; TRBD1 might be the D (5 bases). The CDR3 totals 14 residues. V was clipped by 7 bases and J by 5 bases, with 17 bases between them. Germline V lookup: CDR1 MDHEN, CDR2 SYDVKM. The CDR3 loop reads CASTPIRVGTEAFF. In nucleotides, the CDR3 is TGTGCCAGCACCCCGATCAGGGTTGGGACTGAAGCTTTCTTT.

The CDR3, as DNA: TGTGCCACCAGCAGAAAAAACAGGGTGGATTGGAGCACAGATACGCAGTATTTT. Amino acids: CATSRKNRVDWSTDTQYF. The rearrangement joins TRBV15 to TRBJ2-3; possible D gene TRBD1, 6 bases. Trimming pared 2 bases from V and 0 bases from J, leaving 18 bases between. The CDR3 loop spans 18 amino acids. Germline V CDR1 and CDR2: LNHNV, YYDKDF (reference sequence).

The chain links TRBV24-1 to TRBJ1-2; a possible D gene is TRBD1 (5 bases). Germline V gene lookup returns CDR1 KGHDR and CDR2 SFDVKD. The V and J ends lost 4 bases and 2 bases respectively, with 10 bases between them. The CDR3 runs to 14 residues. The CDR3 coding sequence is TGTGCCACCAGTGACCCTCGGGGGAACTATGGCTACACCTTC. Encoded protein: CATSDPRGNYGYTF.

This clonotype was counted only a few times. This chain connects TRBV19 to TRBJ1-2, with TRBD1 as a possible D gene (6 bases). The germline gives CDR1 LNHDA, CDR2 SQIVND (reference sequence). V was shortened by 6 bases and J by 2 bases, with 10 bases between the two germline ends. The CDR3 covers 13 residues. CDR3 in amino acids: CASRVTGNYGYTF. The CDR3 region has the DNA TGTGCCAGTAGAGTAACAGGGAACTATGGCTACACCTTC.

This clonotype has a handful of counts. V usage is TRBV6-2 or TRBV6-3 and J usage is TRBJ2-7, with unresolved D. Germline assignment: CDR1 MNHEY and CDR2 SVGEGT. The V gene lost 2 bases and the J gene lost 5 bases, with 19 bases spanning the gap. The CDR3 is 16 amino acids. CDR3 sequence (DNA): TGTGCCAGCAGTTACCCGGTAGCCGGGCCCAAGAACGAGCAGTACTTC. Translation: CASSYPVAGPKNEQYF.

The chain employs TRBV11-2 and TRBJ2-1, with D tentatively TRBD1 (6 bases). Germline loops: CDR1 SGHAT, CDR2 FQNNGV. V was pared by 8 bases and J by 0 bases, with 23 bases between. This CDR3 has 18 residues. Here the CDR3 reads CASSGQYLLPSSYNEQFF. In DNA, the CDR3 is TGTGCCAGCTCCGGACAGTATCTCCTCCCGAGCTCCTACAATGAGCAGTTCTTC. The full variable domain, its missing parts supplied by reference TRBV11-2 and TRBJ2-1, is EAGVAQSPRYKIIEKRQSVAFWCNPISGHATLYWYQQILGQGPKLLIQFQNNGVVDDSQLPKDRFSAERLKGVDSTLKIQPAKLEDSAVYLCASSGQYLLPSSYNEQFFGPGTRLTVL.

This clonotype was seen only a few times. The chain links TRBV12-3 or TRBV12-4 to TRBJ1-1; D not resolved. The CDR3 totals 13 residues. Deletions cut 5 bases from V and 8 bases from J, with 15 bases between. The CDR3 loop reads CASSLLGWAEAFF. The CDR3, as DNA: TGTGCCAGCAGTCTTCTCGGCTGGGCGGAAGCTTTCTTT.

This clonotype came up a few times. The chain is built from TRBV21-1 and TRBJ1-2; the table calls TRBD1, which could not be checked here. TRBV21-1 is tagged as a pseudogene. This CDR3 has 18 residues. Here the CDR3 DNA reads TGTGCCAGCAGCAAAGAGGGGGAATCGGGGGTTGTGGGCTATGGCTACACCTTC. Translating gives CASSKEGESGVVGYGYTF.

This chain uses TRBV28 with TRBJ1-4; no reliable D call. The CDR3 loop spans 15 amino acids. Trimming stripped 3 bases from V and 5 bases from J, with 13 bases between. Germline CDR1 MDHEN, CDR2 SYDVKM. The DNA for the CDR3 is TGTGCCAGCAGTTTTGTCGGCAAACTGAATGAAAAACTGTTTTTT. Amino acid sequence: CASSFVGKLNEKLFF.

The table lists this clonotype with many counts. The chain couples TRBV20-1 to TRBJ1-1; D not certain. V lost 0 bases, J lost 2 bases, and 10 bases lay in between. CDR3 length equals 14 residues. CDR1 and CDR2 (germline): DFQATT, SNEGSKA (reference sequence). CDR3: CSAREGRQNTEAFF. The CDR3 DNA is TGCAGTGCTAGAGAAGGGCGCCAAAACACTGAAGCTTTCTTT.

The gene calls are TRBV5-1 and TRBJ2-7, with unresolved D. CDR3 length equals 12 residues. Looked up from germline, CDR1 is SGHRS and CDR2 is YFSETQ. Trimming removed 2 bases at V and 5 bases at J, with 8 bases between. The CDR3 region has the DNA TGCGCCAGCAGCTTTGGAGCAAACGAGCAGTACTTC. Translated, it gives CASSFGANEQYF.

This rearrangement joins TRBV27 to TRBJ2-1; TRBD2 matches at 11 bases. The CDR3 is 16 amino acids. The germline CDR1 and CDR2 sequences are MNHEY and SMNVEV (reference sequence). The V segment lost 5 bases and the J segment 8 bases; nucleotides outside the gene matches: 11. Written as DNA, the CDR3 is TGTGCCAGCAGTCTCTTAGCGGGAGGGCCTTTTGATGAGCAGTTCTTC. Protein product: CASSLLAGGPFDEQFF.

This clonotype was seen only a few times. This rearrangement joins TRBV12-3 or TRBV12-4 to TRBJ2-4; tentatively, D is TRBD1 (5 bases). Between the trimmed V and J ends, which lost 6 bases and 7 bases, there was a span of 13 bases. The CDR3 totals 13 residues. The CDR3 DNA sequence: TGTGCCAGCAGCCGCAAGACAGAGAACATTCAGTACTTC. Translation gives CASSRKTENIQYF.

The rearrangement links TRBV21-1 to TRBJ2-7; the D call in the table, TRBD1, was not verified against the DNA. TRBV21-1 is a pseudogene locus. The CDR3 is 16 amino acids. CDR3 nucleotides: TGTGCCAGCAGCAAACAGGGGGACCCGAAGGCCTACGAGCAGTACTTC. Translating gives CASSKQGDPKAYEQYF.